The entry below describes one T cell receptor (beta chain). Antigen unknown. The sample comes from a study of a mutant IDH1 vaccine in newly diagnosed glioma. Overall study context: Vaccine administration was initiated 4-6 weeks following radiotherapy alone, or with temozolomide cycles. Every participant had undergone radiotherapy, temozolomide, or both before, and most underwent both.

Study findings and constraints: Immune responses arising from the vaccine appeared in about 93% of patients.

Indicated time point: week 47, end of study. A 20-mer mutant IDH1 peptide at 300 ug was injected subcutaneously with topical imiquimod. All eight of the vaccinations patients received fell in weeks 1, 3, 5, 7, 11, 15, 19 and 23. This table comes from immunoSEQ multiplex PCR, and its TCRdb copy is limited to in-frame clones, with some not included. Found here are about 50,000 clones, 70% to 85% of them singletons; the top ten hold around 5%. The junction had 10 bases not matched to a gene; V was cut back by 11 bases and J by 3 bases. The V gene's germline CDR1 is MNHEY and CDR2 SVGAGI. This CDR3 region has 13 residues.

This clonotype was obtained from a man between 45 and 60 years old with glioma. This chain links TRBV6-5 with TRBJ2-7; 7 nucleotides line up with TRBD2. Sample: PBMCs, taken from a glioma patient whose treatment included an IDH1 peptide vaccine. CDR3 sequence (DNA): TGTGCCGAGGATACGGGACTAAGCTACGAGCAGTACTTC. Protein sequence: CAEDTGLSYEQYF.